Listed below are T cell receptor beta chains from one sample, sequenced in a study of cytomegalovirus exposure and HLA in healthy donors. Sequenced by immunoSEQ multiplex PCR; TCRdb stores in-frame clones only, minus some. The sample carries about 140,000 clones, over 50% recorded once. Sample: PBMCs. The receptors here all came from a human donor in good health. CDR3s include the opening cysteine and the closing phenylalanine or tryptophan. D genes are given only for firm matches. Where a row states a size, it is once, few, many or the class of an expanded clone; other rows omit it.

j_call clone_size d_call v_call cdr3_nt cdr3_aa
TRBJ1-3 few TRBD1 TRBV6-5 TGTGCCAGCAGTCAGGACAGGGTCTCTGGAAACACCATATATTTT CASSQDRVSGNTIYF
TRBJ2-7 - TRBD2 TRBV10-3 TGTGCCATCAGTGGTGAGGCGGGAGGAACCTACGAGCAGTACTTC CAISGEAGGTYEQYF
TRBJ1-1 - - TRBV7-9 TGTGCCAGCAGCAATCCAGGGGCTGAAGCTTTCTTT CASSNPGAEAFF
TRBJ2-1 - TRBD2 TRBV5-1 TGCGCCAGCAGCTTCTCGCCGGGACTAGCGGGAGGATCGATGGACGAGTTCTTC CASSFSPGLAGGSMDEFF
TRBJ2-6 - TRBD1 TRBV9 TGTGCCAGCAGCGGGACAGGGGCGAGGGGTGGGGCCAACGTCCTGACTTTC CASSGTGARGGANVLTF
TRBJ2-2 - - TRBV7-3 TGTGCCAGCAGCCCCCTTTGGGGCCAGACCGGGGAGCTGTTTTTT CASSPLWGQTGELFF
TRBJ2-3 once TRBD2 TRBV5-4 TGTGCCAGCAGCTTGGCCGGGGGAGGGACAGATACGCAGTATTTT CASSLAGGGTDTQYF
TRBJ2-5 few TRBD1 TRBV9 TGTGCCAGCAGCATACGACAGGGCGGGGAGACCCAGTACTTC CASSIRQGGETQYF
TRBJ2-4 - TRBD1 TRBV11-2 TGTGCCAGCAGTTTCGGGACAGGGGCCTCCGCACAGTACTTC CASSFGTGASAQYF
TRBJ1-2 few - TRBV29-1 TGCAGCGTTGAAGAAGGGAGGGTACGAAACTATGGCTACACCTTC CSVEEGRVRNYGYTF
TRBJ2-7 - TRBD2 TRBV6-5 TGTGCCAGCAGCATCACTAGCGGGAGCTACGAGCAGTACTTC CASSITSGSYEQYF
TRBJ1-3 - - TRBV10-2 TGCGCCAGCAGTGAGTTAGTCGGTGCCCCGAACACCATATATTTT CASSELVGAPNTIYF
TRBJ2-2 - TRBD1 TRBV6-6 TGTGCCAGCAGTGAGACAGGGGCAGGGGGCGGGGAGCTGTTTTTT CASSETGAGGGELFF
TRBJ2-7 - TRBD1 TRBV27 TGTGCCAGCAGTTTTGCTCGGACAGGCTCCTACGAGCAGTACTTC CASSFARTGSYEQYF
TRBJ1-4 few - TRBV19 TGTGCCAGTAGATCAGGGGCGACTAATGAAAAACTGTTTTTT CASRSGATNEKLFF
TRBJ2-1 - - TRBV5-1 TGCGCCAGCAGCTTGGAGGGGAATGGATACAATGAGCAGTTCTTC CASSLEGNGYNEQFF
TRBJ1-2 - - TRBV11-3 TGTGCCAGCAGCTTCCAGGGGAACTATGGCTACACCTTC CASSFQGNYGYTF
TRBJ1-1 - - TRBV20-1 TGCAGTCCGACGGGAACCGCTGAAGCTTTCTTT CSPTGTAEAFF
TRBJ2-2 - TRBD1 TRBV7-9 TGTGCCAGCAGCTTGGGACAGGGGACCGGGGAGCTGTTTTTT CASSLGQGTGELFF
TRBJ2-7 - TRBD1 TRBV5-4 TGTGCCAGCAGCTTAAATCCGGGACAGTCCTACGAGCAGTACTTC CASSLNPGQSYEQYF
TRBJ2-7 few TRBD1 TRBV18 TGTGCCAGCTCACCGGGGACAGCCCACGAGCAGTACTTC CASSPGTAHEQYF
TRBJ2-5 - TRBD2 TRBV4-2 TGTGCCAGCAGCCAAGACCCAGCGGGAGGCCAAGAGACCCAGTACTTC CASSQDPAGGQETQYF
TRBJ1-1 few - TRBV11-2 TGTGCCAGCAGCAATCCCATTGGGGCAGGGAGGTGGACTGAAGCTTTCTTT CASSNPIGAGRWTEAFF
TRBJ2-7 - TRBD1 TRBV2 TGTGCCAGCAGCCCCAGAGGAGTACAGGGGCGAGGAAATTACGAGCAGTACTTC CASSPRGVQGRGNYEQYF
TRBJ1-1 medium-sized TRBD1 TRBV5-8 TGTGCCAGCAGCTTCACCGGGACAGGGTTGAACACTGAAGCTTTCTTT CASSFTGTGLNTEAFF
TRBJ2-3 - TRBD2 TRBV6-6 TGTGCCAGCAGTTATACTAGCGGGGTATTGGATACGCAGTATTTT CASSYTSGVLDTQYF
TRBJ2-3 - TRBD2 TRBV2 TGTGCCAGCAGTGAAGCGCGCCCTTCCAGCGGGAGAGGAAATACGCAGTATTTT CASSEARPSSGRGNTQYF
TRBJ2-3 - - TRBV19 TGTGCCAGTTCGACAGGCCCTAGCACAGATACGCAGTATTTT CASSTGPSTDTQYF
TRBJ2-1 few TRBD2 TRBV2 TGTGCCAGCACCCCCCCTGAGCGGGAGGGCCTCAATGAGCAGTTCTTC CASTPPEREGLNEQFF
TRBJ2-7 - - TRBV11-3 TGTGCCAGCAGCTTAGAACAATCAAGCTCCTACGAGCAGTACTTC CASSLEQSSSYEQYF
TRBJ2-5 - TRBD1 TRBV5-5 TGTGCCAGCAGCTCTTCCCCCGGACAGGGAGGAGAGACCCAGTACTTC CASSSSPGQGGETQYF
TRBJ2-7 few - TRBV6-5 TGTGCCAGCAGTTACTCTGGAGGAATCTACGAGCAGTACTTC CASSYSGGIYEQYF
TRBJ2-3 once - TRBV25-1 TGTGCCAGCAGGCGCAGGATGGCGACAGATACGCAGTATTTT CASRRRMATDTQYF
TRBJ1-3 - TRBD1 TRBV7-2 TGTGCCAGCAGCATTTCCGGGACAGGTCTTACAAACACCATATATTTT CASSISGTGLTNTIYF
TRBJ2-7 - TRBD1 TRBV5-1 TGCGCCAGCAGCTTGGAACAGGGGATACGGTGGGAGCAGTACTTC CASSLEQGIRWEQYF
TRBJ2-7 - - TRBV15 TGTGCCACCAGCACCGGAGGGGCAGGGCGCTCCTACGAGCAGTACTTC CATSTGGAGRSYEQYF
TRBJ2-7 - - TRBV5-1 TGCGCCAGCAGCCCCAATACAGGGAACTACGAGCAGTACTTC CASSPNTGNYEQYF
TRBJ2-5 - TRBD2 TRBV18 TGTGCCAGCTCACCACTCGGGACTAGCGGGAGAGGTGGGCAAGAGACCCAGTACTTC CASSPLGTSGRGGQETQYF
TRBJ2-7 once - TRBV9 TGTGCCAGCTTTAAGAAGACTCTCCTAAGCTCCTACGAGCAGTACTTC CASFKKTLLSSYEQYF
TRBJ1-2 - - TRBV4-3 TGCGCCAGCAGCCAAGAGAATGAGGGTATCGAGTATGGCTACACCTTC CASSQENEGIEYGYTF
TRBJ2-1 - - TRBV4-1 TGCGCCAGCAGCATGGACTGGAGCTCCTACAATGAGCAGTTCTTC CASSMDWSSYNEQFF
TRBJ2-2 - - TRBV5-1 TGCGCCAGCAGCTTACAGGGAAACACCGGGGAGCTGTTTTTT CASSLQGNTGELFF